Following are 5 T cell receptor beta chains from one sample sequenced in a study of blood T cells in healthy people across ages. The authors ran a second PCR of about 7 to 11 cycles using a sample-barcoded 5' primer and a J-beta primer mix. TCRdb analysed the 5' RACE reads with MiXCR anew, one entry per CDR3 protein. The data contain 650,000 to 700,000 distinct CDR3 sequences, less than 40% of them seen just once; the ten biggest clones take up less than 20%. The source material was blood. Receptors originate from a woman of 80 years or more in good health.

The chain uses TRBV20-1 and TRBJ1-5; D remains ambiguous. V lost 1 base and J lost 6, with 7 bases in between. Looked up from germline, CDR1 is DFQATT and CDR2 is SNEGSKA (reference sequence). The CDR3 spans 12 residues. CDR3 loop: CSARAHSQPQHF. Written as DNA, the CDR3 is TGCAGTGCTAGAGCTCACAGTCAGCCCCAGCATTTT.

This clonotype was counted ten times or more. This chain uses TRBV5-4 with TRBJ2-7, with 7 bases that match TRBD1. This CDR3 is 16 amino acids long. Germline CDR1 SGHNT, CDR2 YYREEE (reference sequence). The V and J ends lost 4 bases and 1 base, in that order; junction bases with no gene match: 11. The CDR3 coding sequence is TGTGCCAGCAGCCGGACCACCGGGACAGCTTCCTACGAGCAGTACTTC. It codes for CASSRTTGTASYEQYF.

This clonotype was detected ten times or more. This chain links TRBV5-5 with TRBJ2-3, with unresolved D. Trimming cost V 5 bases and J 4 bases, with 14 bases left between them. Germline CDR1 is SGHKS and CDR2 is YYEKEE (reference sequence). The CDR3 has 14 residues. The CDR3 region has the DNA TGTGCCAGCAGAATGGTCGGGTTGGCAGATACGCAGTATTTT. It codes for CASRMVGLADTQYF.

This clonotype was seen many times. The chain links TRBV5-1 to TRBJ1-2; no reliable D call. CDR3 size: 12 residues. Germline CDR1 is SGHRS and CDR2 is YFSETQ. V lost 4 bases, J lost 5 bases, and 9 bases lay in between. Written as DNA, the CDR3 is TGCGCCAGCAGCCCGGACGGATATGGCTACACCTTC. Translated, it gives CASSPDGYGYTF.

V usage is TRBV5-4 and J usage is TRBJ2-7; 9 bases line up with TRBD1. This CDR3 is 15 amino acids long. V shed 4 bases and J 6 bases; nucleotides not matched to a gene: 11. In germline, CDR1 is SGHNT, CDR2 YYREEE (reference sequence). CDR3 protein: CASSHNRDRVTEQYF. The DNA for the CDR3 is TGTGCCAGCAGCCATAACCGGGACAGGGTTACCGAGCAGTACTTC.